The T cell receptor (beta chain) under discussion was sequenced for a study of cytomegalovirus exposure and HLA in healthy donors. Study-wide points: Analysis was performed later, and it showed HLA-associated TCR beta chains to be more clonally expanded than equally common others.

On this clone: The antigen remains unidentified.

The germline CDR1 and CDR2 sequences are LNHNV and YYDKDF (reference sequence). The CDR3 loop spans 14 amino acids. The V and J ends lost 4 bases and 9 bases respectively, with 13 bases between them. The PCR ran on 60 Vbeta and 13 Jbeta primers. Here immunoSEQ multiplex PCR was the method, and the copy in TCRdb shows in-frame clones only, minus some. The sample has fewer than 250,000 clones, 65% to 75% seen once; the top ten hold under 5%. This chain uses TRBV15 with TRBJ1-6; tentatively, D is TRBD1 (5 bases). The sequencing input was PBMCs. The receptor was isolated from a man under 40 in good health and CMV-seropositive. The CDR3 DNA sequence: TGTGCCACCAGCACGCGGAAGGGGATTTCACCCCTCCACTTT. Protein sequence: CATSTRKGISPLHF.